This T cell receptor beta chain originates from a study of blood T cell repertoires in COVID-19. Germline V gives CDR1 MNHEY, CDR2 SVGAGI. Trimming took off 0 bases at V and 2 bases at J, with 10 bases between the two ends. The CDR3 has 15 residues. Clones were read by immunoSEQ multiplex PCR, and TCRdb kept only the in-frame ones, dropping some. The sample records 180,000 or so clones, roughly nine tenths being singletons. Sequenced: PBMCs or T cells enriched from blood (not recorded which). This chain links TRBV6-5 with TRBJ1-2, with D uncertain. This TCR was recovered from a human donor with acute COVID-19. The donor label of this sample is uncertain. CDR3 DNA: TGTGCCAGCAGTTACTCGAGGTGGGAGAACTATGGCTACACCTTC. It encodes CASSYSRWENYGYTF.